The 8 T cell receptor beta chains given below trace back to one sample, sequenced in a study of spatial heterogeneity in lung cancer. The study, taken as a whole, reports: Tumors with more nonsynonymous mutations had more expanded intratumoral alpha and beta TCRs.

TCRdb reprocessed the 5' RACE reads with MiXCR, giving one entry per CDR3 protein. The sample has about 1,500 distinct CDR3 sequences, over 8% seen once. Their cognate antigens are unknown. Time point given: sample taken at primary tumor resection. Sequenced here: lung tumor tissue, sampled at surgery. Source of these receptors: a female donor with early-stage non-small cell lung cancer.

This clonotype was counted many times. Being off target in a library aimed at alpha chains, this beta chain has a size of little meaning. The J gene is TRBJ2-6, the V gene TRBV7-2; a weak D match, TRBD2 (6 bases). This CDR3 region has 16 residues. From germline, CDR1 is SGHTA and CDR2 FQGNSA. Trimming pared 3 bases from V and 4 bases from J, leaving 13 bases between. The CDR3 loop is CASSFGGGAGANVLTF. CDR3 coding DNA: TGTGCCAGCAGCTTTGGGGGAGGCGCAGGGGCCAACGTCCTGACTTTC.

Relative to its sample, this clonotype is large. This beta chain appears as a stray read in a library generated for alpha chains; its size is not informative. This chain uses TRBV5-1 with TRBJ1-6, with D uncertain. With 2 bases removed from V and 4 bases from J, the gap between germline ends came to 10 bases. The germline V gene encodes CDR1 SGHRS and CDR2 YFSETQ. The CDR3 runs to 15 residues. CDR3 sequence: CASSLGNSYNSPLHF. In DNA, the CDR3 is TGCGCCAGCAGCTTAGGAAACAGTTATAATTCACCCCTCCACTTT. The full variable domain, with the rest looked up from reference TRBV5-1 and TRBJ1-6, is KAGVTQTPRYLIKTRGQQVTLSCSPISGHRSVSWYQQTPGQGLQFLFEYFSETQRNKGNFPGRFSGRQFSNSRSEMNVSTLELGDSALYLCASSLGNSYNSPLHFGNGTRLTVT.

This clonotype is categorized as medium-sized (0.01 to 0.1%). The size of this beta chain means little, since it is a stray read in a library made for alpha chains. The rearrangement joins TRBV7-2 to TRBJ2-3, with TRBD1 matching over 9 bases. Germline V lookup: CDR1 SGHTA, CDR2 FQGNSA. CDR3 length: 16 amino acids. The junction had 9 bases not matched to a gene; V was cut back by 6 bases and J by 2 bases. The CDR3 region is CASRRPGQGLTDTQYF. The CDR3 region has the DNA TGTGCCAGCAGACGCCCGGGACAGGGTCTCACAGATACGCAGTATTTT.

A remark on this clonotype: This beta chain came through as a stray read in a library set up for alpha chains, and its size says little. The chain is built from TRBV29-1 and TRBJ1-5; possible D gene TRBD1, 6 bases. V shed 7 bases and J shed 3 bases, with 16 bases lying between them. This CDR3 has 14 residues. Germline values: CDR1 SQVTM, CDR2 ANQGSEA. CDR3 residues: CSAIEGGNNQPQHF. The CDR3 bases are TGCAGCGCCATCGAAGGGGGGAACAATCAGCCCCAGCATTTT. The variable domain in full, with the rest retrieved from reference TRBV29-1 and TRBJ1-5, is SAVISQKPSRDICQRGTSLTIQCQVDSQVTMMFWYRQQPGQSLTLIATANQGSEATYESGFVIDKFPISRPNLTFSTLTVSNMSPEDSSIYLCSAIEGGNNQPQHFGDGTRLSIL.

By sample share, this clonotype is medium-sized. A library prepared for alpha chains yielded this beta chain as an off-target read; its size is of little meaning. V and J are TRBV11-2 and TRBJ2-2; 16 bases line up with TRBD2. Trimming at V came to 5 bases and at J to 3 bases, leaving 9 bases not matched to a gene. Germline loops: CDR1 SGHAT, CDR2 FQNNGV. The CDR3 is made up of 19 amino acids. The CDR3: CASSQPGLAGGPHTGELFF. DNA for the CDR3: TGTGCCAGCAGCCAGCCGGGACTAGCGGGGGGGCCACACACCGGGGAGCTGTTTTTT. Supplemented by reference TRBV11-2 and TRBJ2-2, the full variable domain reads EAGVAQSPRYKIIEKRQSVAFWCNPISGHATLYWYQQILGQGPKLLIQFQNNGVVDDSQLPKDRFSAERLKGVDSTLKIQPAKLEDSAVYLCASSQPGLAGGPHTGELFFGEGSRLTVL.

Concerning this clonotype itself: This beta chain is a stray read from a library made for alpha chains; its abundance is not meaningful. V gene TRBV19 combines with J gene TRBJ2-3, with D unclear. The CDR3 length is 13 residues. The V and J ends lost 6 bases and 8 bases respectively, with 15 bases between them. CDR1 is LNHDA, CDR2 SQIVND, per germline (reference sequence). In nucleotides, the CDR3 is TGTGCCAGTAGCGGCCGATCAACGGGTACGCAGTATTTT. As protein: CASSGRSTGTQYF. Using reference TRBV19 and TRBJ2-3 for the parts outside the CDR3, the full variable domain is DGGITQSPKYLFRKEGQNVTLSCEQNLNHDAMYWYRQDPGQGLRLIYYSQIVNDFQKGDIAEGYSVSREKKESFPLTVTSAQKNPTAFYLCASSGRSTGTQYFGPGTRLTVL.

By share, this clonotype ranks as medium-sized. The size of this beta chain means little, since it is a stray read in a library made for alpha chains. V is TRBV7-2 and J is TRBJ2-1; D assignment may be TRBD1 or TRBD2 (5 bases each). In germline, CDR1 is SGHTA, CDR2 FQGNSA. CDR3 length: 15 amino acids. Trimming took off 2 bases at V and 0 bases at J, with 8 bases between the two ends. The CDR3 DNA reads TGTGCCAGCAGCTTACGGGGCGACTCCTACAATGAGCAGTTCTTC. As protein: CASSLRGDSYNEQFF.

Relative to its sample, this clonotype is medium-sized. This beta chain is an off-target read within a library intended for alpha chains, so its frequency means little. This chain joins TRBV7-2 and TRBJ1-1; tentatively, D is TRBD1 (5 bases). Trimming pared 5 bases from V and 6 bases from J, leaving 10 bases between. The CDR3 is made up of 12 amino acids. Germline CDR1 reads SGHTA; CDR2 reads FQGNSA. CDR3: CASSPPGPEAFF. CDR3 nucleotide sequence: TGTGCCAGCAGCCCCCCGGGGCCTGAAGCTTTCTTT.